The 12 T cell receptor beta chains reported below all come from one sample, sequenced in a study of OX40 agonist ivuxolimab in advanced cancers. Clones were sequenced by immunoSEQ multiplex PCR, and TCRdb holds only the in-frame ones, with some missing. The table shows about 45,000 clones, with 75% to 90% occurring only once. The material was CD4+ or CD8+ T cells sorted from blood, obtained in a trial of the OX40 agonist ivuxolimab. The origin of the receptors is an adult with an advanced solid tumor such as melanoma, head and neck, liver or kidney cancer.

The chain employs TRBV4-2 and TRBJ1-1, with a weak D call TRBD1 (6 bases). Germline lookup yields CDR1 LGHNA and CDR2 YNFKEQ. V gave up 0 bases and J gave up 1 base, with 9 bases separating them. The CDR3 covers 15 residues. The CDR3 protein is CASSQEGGGNTEAFF. The CDR3 bases are TGTGCCAGCAGCCAAGAGGGGGGCGGGAACACTGAAGCTTTCTTT.

This clone was seen a handful of times. The gene calls are TRBV11-2 and TRBJ1-1, with a weak D call TRBD1 (5 bases). CDR3 length: 14 residues. The V end was cut by 5 bases, the J end by 3 bases, with 13 bases between. Looked up from germline, CDR1 is SGHAT and CDR2 is FQNNGV. Here the CDR3 DNA reads TGTGCCAGCAGCCAGCAGGCGGGGGACACTGAAGCTTTCTTT. Translating it yields CASSQQAGDTEAFF.

J is TRBJ2-5 and V is TRBV5-1; a possible D gene is TRBD1 (7 bases). CDR3 size: 16 residues. V lost 4 bases and J lost 3, with 19 bases in between. CDR1 and CDR2 (germline): SGHRS, YFSETQ. CDR3 loop: CASSPRHQGGEETQYF. CDR3 bases: TGCGCCAGCAGCCCGAGGCACCAGGGGGGAGAAGAGACCCAGTACTTC.

V is TRBV19 and J is TRBJ1-5; TRBD1 aligns across 7 bases. With 4 bases clipped from V and 7 bases from J, the junction kept 4 bases outside the gene matches. CDR1 and CDR2 from the germline V gene are LNHDA and SQIVND (reference sequence). There are 13 residues in the CDR3. CDR3: CASSTPQGQPQHF. DNA for the CDR3: TGTGCCAGTAGTACCCCACAGGGGCAGCCCCAGCATTTT.

The chain joins TRBV4-2 to TRBJ1-1, with D perhaps TRBD1 (5 bases). V was clipped by 0 bases and J by 0 bases, with 11 bases between them. The V gene's germline CDR1 is LGHNA and CDR2 YNFKEQ. This CDR3 is built from 16 residues. The CDR3 region has the DNA TGTGCCAGCAGCCAAGATCGGACACTTTTGAACACTGAAGCTTTCTTT. This gives the protein CASSQDRTLLNTEAFF.

This clone appeared once. The rearrangement links TRBV28 to TRBJ2-1; D is perhaps TRBD2 (6 bases). CDR1 MDHEN and CDR2 SYDVKM come from the germline V gene. CDR3 length: 13 amino acids. V was pared by 8 bases and J by 5 bases, with 13 bases between. The CDR3 nucleotides are TGTGCCAGCGAAAAAGGGGAGGACAATGAGCAGTTCTTC. Translation: CASEKGEDNEQFF.

V usage is TRBV5-1 and J usage is TRBJ2-1; D may be TRBD2 (5 bases). CDR3 length equals 17 residues. Germline loops: CDR1 SGHRS, CDR2 YFSETQ. Trimming took 1 base from V and 3 from J, leaving 17 bases between them. In DNA form, the CDR3 reads TGCGCCAGCAGCTTGTACGGGGTTGGTTTACTCTACAATGAGCAGTTCTTC. This translates into CASSLYGVGLLYNEQFF. Drawing the rest from reference TRBV5-1 and TRBJ2-1, the complete variable domain is KAGVTQTPRYLIKTRGQQVTLSCSPISGHRSVSWYQQTPGQGLQFLFEYFSETQRNKGNFPGRFSGRQFSNSRSEMNVSTLELGDSALYLCASSLYGVGLLYNEQFFGPGTRLTVL.

CDR3 protein: CASSATRGNTIYF. The CDR3 nucleotides are TGTGCCAGCAGCGCTACACGGGGAAACACCATATATTTT. V gene TRBV7-9 combines with J gene TRBJ1-3; D is ambiguous. The CDR3 has 13 amino acids. Germline values: CDR1 SEHNR, CDR2 FQNEAQ (reference sequence). V lost 5 bases, J lost 4 bases, and 9 bases lay in between.

The chain is built from TRBV6-6 and TRBJ2-7; TRBD1 aligns across 7 bases. With V trimmed by 0 bases and J by 3 bases, 8 bases remained unmatched. This CDR3 has 16 amino acids. Germline CDR1 reads MNHNY; CDR2 reads SVGAGI (reference sequence). The CDR3 bases are TGTGCCAGCAGTTACTCGACTCACCCAGGGGGCTACGAGCAGTACTTC. Translating it yields CASSYSTHPGGYEQYF.

The table lists this clone with a count of one. V is TRBV7-9 and J is TRBJ2-7, with a tentative D call TRBD2 (5 bases). The CDR3 covers 13 residues. In germline, CDR1 is SEHNR, CDR2 FQNEAQ (reference sequence). V lost 4 bases and J 6 bases, leaving 13 bases between the germline ends. The DNA of the CDR3 is TGTGCCAGCAGCTGGACTTCAGCGGCCGAGCAGTACTTC. Protein: CASSWTSAAEQYF.

Written as DNA, the CDR3 is TGTGCCAGCGGGACAGACTCCACCGGGGAGCTGTTTTTT. Its protein is CASGTDSTGELFF. The chain joins TRBV7-9 to TRBJ2-2; 7 nucleotides line up with TRBD1. V was clipped by 8 bases and J by 4 bases; unmatched bases: 4. Germline V gene sequence: CDR1 SEHNR, CDR2 FQNEAQ (reference sequence). The CDR3 covers 13 residues.

This chain connects TRBV28 to TRBJ1-2, with D perhaps TRBD1 (6 bases). The CDR3 is 15 residues long. Germline lookup yields CDR1 MDHEN and CDR2 SYDVKM. Trimming removed 4 bases from V and 0 bases from J, with 12 bases in between. The chain's CDR3 is CASSSAGTSNYGYTF. The CDR3 DNA follows: TGTGCCAGCAGTTCCGCGGGGACATCTAACTATGGCTACACCTTC.